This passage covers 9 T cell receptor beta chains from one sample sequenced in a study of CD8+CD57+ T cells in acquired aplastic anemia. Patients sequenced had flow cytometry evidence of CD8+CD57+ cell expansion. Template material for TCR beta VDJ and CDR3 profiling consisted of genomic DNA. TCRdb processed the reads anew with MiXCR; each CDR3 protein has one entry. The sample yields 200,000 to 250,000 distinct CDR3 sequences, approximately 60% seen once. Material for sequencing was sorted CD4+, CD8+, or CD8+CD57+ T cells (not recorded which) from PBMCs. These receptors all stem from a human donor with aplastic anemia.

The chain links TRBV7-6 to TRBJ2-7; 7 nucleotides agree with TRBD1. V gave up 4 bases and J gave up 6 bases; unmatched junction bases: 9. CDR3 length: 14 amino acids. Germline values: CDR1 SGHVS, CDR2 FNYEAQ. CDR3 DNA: TGTGCCAGCAGCTGGGGTAGGGGGCAAAGCGAGCAGTACTTC. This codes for CASSWGRGQSEQYF.

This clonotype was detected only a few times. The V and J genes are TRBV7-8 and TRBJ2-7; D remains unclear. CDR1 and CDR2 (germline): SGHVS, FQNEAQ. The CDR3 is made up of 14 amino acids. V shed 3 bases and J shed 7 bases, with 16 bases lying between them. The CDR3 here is CASSLGTVTREQYF. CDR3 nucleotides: TGTGCCAGCAGCTTGGGCACGGTCACGCGGGAGCAGTACTTC. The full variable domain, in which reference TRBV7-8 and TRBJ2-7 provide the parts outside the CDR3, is GAGVSQSPRYKVAKRGQDVALRCDPISGHVSLFWYQQALGQGPEFLTYFQNEAQLDKSGLPSDRFFAERPEGSVSTLKIQRTQQEDSAVYLCASSLGTVTREQYFGPGTRLTVT.

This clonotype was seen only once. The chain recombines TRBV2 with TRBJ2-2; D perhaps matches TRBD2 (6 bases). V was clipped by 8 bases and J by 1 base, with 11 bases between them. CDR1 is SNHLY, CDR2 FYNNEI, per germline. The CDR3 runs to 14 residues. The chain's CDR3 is CASGNGGNTGELFF. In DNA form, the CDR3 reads TGTGCCAGCGGGAACGGGGGGAACACCGGGGAGCTGTTTTTT.

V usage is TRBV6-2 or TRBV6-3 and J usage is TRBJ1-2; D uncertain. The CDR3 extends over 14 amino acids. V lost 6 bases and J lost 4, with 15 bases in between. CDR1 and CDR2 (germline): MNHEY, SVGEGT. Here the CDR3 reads CASSRPGAPYGYTF. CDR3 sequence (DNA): TGTGCCAGCAGCCGCCCCGGCGCTCCCTATGGCTACACCTTC.

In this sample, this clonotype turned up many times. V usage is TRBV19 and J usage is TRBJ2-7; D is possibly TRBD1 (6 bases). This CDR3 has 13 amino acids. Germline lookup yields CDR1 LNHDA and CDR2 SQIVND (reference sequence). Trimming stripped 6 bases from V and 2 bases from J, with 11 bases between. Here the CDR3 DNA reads TGTGCCAGTAGCCCCGGGACAACCTACGAGCAGTACTTC. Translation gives CASSPGTTYEQYF.

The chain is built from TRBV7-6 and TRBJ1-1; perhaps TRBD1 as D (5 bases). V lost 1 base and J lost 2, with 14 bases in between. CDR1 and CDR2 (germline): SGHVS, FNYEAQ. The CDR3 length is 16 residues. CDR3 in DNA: TGTGCCAGCAGCTTAGATATTAGGGGAAACAACACTGAAGCTTTCTTT. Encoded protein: CASSLDIRGNNTEAFF. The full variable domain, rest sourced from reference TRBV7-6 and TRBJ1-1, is GAGVSQSPRYKVTKRGQDVALRCDPISGHVSLYWYRQALGQGPEFLTYFNYEAQQDKSGLPNDRFSAERPEGSISTLTIQRTEQRDSAMYRCASSLDIRGNNTEAFFGQGTRLTVV.

CDR3 in amino acids: CASSAPTANTGELFF. The CDR3 nucleotides are TGTGCCAGCAGTGCTCCGACAGCTAACACCGGGGAGCTGTTTTTT. The chain links TRBV25-1 to TRBJ2-2; a possible D gene is TRBD1 (5 bases). The V gene lost 4 bases and the J gene lost 2 bases, with 11 bases spanning the gap. CDR3 length: 15 amino acids. The germline V gene has CDR1 MGHDK and CDR2 SYGVNS.

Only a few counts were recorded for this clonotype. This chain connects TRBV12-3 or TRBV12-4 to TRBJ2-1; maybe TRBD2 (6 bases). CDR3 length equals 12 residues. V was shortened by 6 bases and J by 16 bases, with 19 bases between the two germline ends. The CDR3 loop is CASSPTGAGTFF. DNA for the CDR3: TGTGCCAGCAGCCCTACTGGGGCGGGGACTTTCTTC.

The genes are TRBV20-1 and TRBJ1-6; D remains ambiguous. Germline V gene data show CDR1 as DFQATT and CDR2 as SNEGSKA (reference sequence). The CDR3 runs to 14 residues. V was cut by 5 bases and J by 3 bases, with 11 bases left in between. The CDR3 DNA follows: TGCAGTGCTCAAGCGCAGAACTATAATTCACCCCTCCACTTT. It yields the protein CSAQAQNYNSPLHF.